This TCR beta chain was sequenced in a study of OX40 agonist ivuxolimab in advanced cancers. Notes on the research overall: The costimulatory receptor OX40 (CD134) was targeted by ivuxolimab, a fully human IgG2 agonistic monoclonal antibody. Intravenous ivuxolimab was administered to patients every 2 weeks at six dose levels: 0.01, 0.1, 0.3, 1.5, 3 and 10 mg/kg. Among the approximately 50 dose-escalation patients, about 19 had hepatocellular carcinoma, roughly 15 melanoma, 9 renal cell carcinoma and 9 head and neck cancer. In the dose-escalation cohort, approximately 80% of patients were male, and the mean age was roughly 60 years with a range of about 20 to 90. Patients were allowed to have had prior anti-PD-1, anti-PD-L1 or anti-CTLA-4 therapy, and 40% to 45% of the dose-escalation patients had previously received checkpoint inhibitors. Partial responses occurred in three dose-escalation patients: two with cutaneous melanoma and one with hepatocellular carcinoma. Peripheral TCRbeta sequencing aimed to test whether ivuxolimab altered TCR sequence diversity and caused clonal T-cell expansion. The paper describes the monotherapy dose-escalation part (N of about 47 patients) of the phase I trial of ivuxolimab.

For sequencing of the TCRbeta CDR3 region, genomic DNA was extracted from the sorted cells. The immunoSEQ Assay was used for sequencing of TCRbeta CDR3 regions. In TCRdb, the immuneACCESS table is reduced to in-frame sequences with V and J assigned. These tables do not hold every clone; where another copy was compared, an unresolved V gene accounts for under half, and the others remain unexplained. The sample includes roughly 89,000 clones, with just under 90% observed a single time. Together, the top ten hold 7% to 8.5% of the sample. Patients with a history of autoimmune disease or receiving systemic immunosuppression were excluded from the trial. Peripheral blood for TCR sequencing was collected from all dose cohorts at baseline, on cycle 4 day 1, and on cycle 7 day 1. Samples were obtained from an open-label, multicenter, first-in-human phase I dose-escalation trial of ivuxolimab. Adults with locally advanced or metastatic melanoma, renal cell, hepatocellular, or head and neck squamous cell carcinoma were enrolled in the trial. CD4+ and CD8+ T cells were sorted separately from peripheral blood before TCR sequencing.

From the germline V gene, CDR1 is SGHNT and CDR2 is YENEEA. V has 1 base trimmed and J has 3 bases trimmed; junction bases matching no gene number 3. The CDR3 holds 15 amino acids from the cysteine to the phenylalanine. The retained sequence is limited to the CDR3, 45 bases, with the frame set at the first base. General study outcomes and caveats: In the 0.1-3.0 mg/kg groups, partial responders were among the patients with the lowest normalized peripheral clonal expansion, particularly in CD8+ T cells. Low levels of normalized T-cell clonal expansion were also seen in some nonresponding patients. Clonal expansion of both CD4+ and CD8+ blood T cells was observed from baseline to week 6 at doses 0.1 to 3.0 mg/kg. After ivuxolimab, more expanded clones were found on average in CD8+ T cells than in CD4+ T cells. The antigen specificity of the clonally expanded peripheral T cells was not determined.

The count of this clone is one. No cognate antigen has been identified for it. Base qualities are not provided; no much larger clone lies one nucleotide away. This receptor chain uses TRBV11-3 and TRBJ2-1, and 7 junction bases match TRBD2. This TCR was recovered from an adult with an advanced solid tumor such as melanoma, head and neck, liver or kidney cancer. Sequences were derived from CD4+ or CD8+ T cells sorted from blood, sampled in a trial of the OX40 agonist ivuxolimab. The nucleotide sequence reads TGTGCCAGCAGCTTAGGACTAGCTAGCTACAATGAGCAGTTCTTC. This yields the protein CASSLGLASYNEQFF.